Detailed here is one T cell receptor (beta chain). Between the trimmed V and J ends, which lost 1 base and 6 bases, there was a span of 17 bases. Germline values: CDR1 MNHEY, CDR2 SVGEGT. The length of the CDR3 is 16 residues. TCRdb re-derived calls from the RT-PCR reads in MiXCR, one entry per CDR3 protein. The table records roughly 500,000 distinct CDR3 sequences, 20% to 25% of them present only once. The data were taken from a study of response to subunit inactivated influenza vaccine. The sample also formed part of further work on T cells expressing NK-cell markers. In that study: It was by 5'RACE template switching with UMIs that TCR beta cDNA was made.

The sequencing here drew on CD4+ T cells sorted from PBMCs, taken less than 13 days after vaccination. This chain joins TRBV6-2 or TRBV6-3 and TRBJ2-3, with D uncertain. The source is a man aged 45-65 years who received an inactivated influenza vaccine. This CDR3 is CASSYFSRLPLDTQYF. The CDR3 region has the DNA TGTGCCAGCAGTTACTTTTCGCGACTCCCTCTCGATACGCAGTATTTT.